Following are 16 T cell receptor beta chains from one sample sequenced in a study of blood T cell repertoires in COVID-19. Sequenced by immunoSEQ multiplex PCR; TCRdb stores in-frame clones only, minus some. The data show roughly 32,000 clones, roughly nine tenths seen once. Specimen: peripheral blood. The source of these receptors is a man in his 60s with acute or convalescent COVID-19.

The rearrangement uses TRBV24-1 and TRBJ2-5, with 12 bases lining up with TRBD2. The CDR3 runs 15 residues. Looked up from germline, CDR1 is KGHDR and CDR2 is SFDVKD. The ends lost 9 bases at V and 5 bases at J; junction bases unmatched: 9. The CDR3 protein is CATEKWLAGGETQYF. The DNA for the CDR3 is TGTGCCACCGAGAAATGGCTAGCGGGAGGGGAGACCCAGTACTTC.

This chain links TRBV7-9 with TRBJ1-2; 12 bases align to TRBD1. The CDR3 has 17 amino acids. Germline-derived CDR1 and CDR2 are SEHNR and FQNEAQ (reference sequence). The V gene end was trimmed by 5 bases and the J gene end by 8 bases; junction bases not matched to a gene: 15. The CDR3 loop is CASSRDRGREGRKGYTF. In DNA form, the CDR3 reads TGTGCCAGCAGCCGGGACAGGGGGCGCGAGGGGCGGAAGGGCTACACCTTC. Variable domain in full (rest from reference TRBV7-9 and TRBJ1-2): DTGVSQNPRHKITKRGQNVTFRCDPISEHNRLYWYRQTLGQGPEFLTYFQNEAQLEKSRLLSDRFSAERPKGSFSTLEIQRTEQGDSAMYLCASSRDRGREGRKGYTFGSGTRLTVV.

The J gene is TRBJ1-5, the V gene TRBV13; 8 bases fit TRBD1. The V gene end was trimmed by 0 bases and the J gene end by 7 bases; junction bases not matched to a gene: 5. The length of the CDR3 is 15 residues. Germline assignment: CDR1 PRHDT and CDR2 FYEKMQ (reference sequence). CDR3 amino acids: CASSLGGTGAQPQHF. The CDR3 bases are TGTGCCAGCAGCTTAGGCGGGACAGGCGCACAGCCCCAGCATTTT.

The chain joins TRBV29-1 to TRBJ1-2; possibly TRBD1 for D (5 bases). The CDR3 spans 13 residues. The germline V gene encodes CDR1 SQVTM and CDR2 ANQGSEA. Trimming took 4 bases from V and 8 from J, leaving 17 bases between them. CDR3 nucleotides: TGCAGCGTTGTCTCGGGGGGTTGGTTCGGCTACACCTTC. Protein product: CSVVSGGWFGYTF.

The V gene is TRBV29-1, the J gene TRBJ2-7; 8 bases match TRBD1. CDR1 and CDR2 (germline): SQVTM, ANQGSEA. The CDR3 totals 13 residues. The V and J ends lost 5 bases and 1 base, in that order; junction bases with no gene match: 4. CDR3 in DNA: TGCAGCGTTCGGACAGGGAGTTCCTACGAGCAGTACGTC. Its protein product is CSVRTGSSYEQYV.

The chain links TRBV29-1 to TRBJ2-1, with D perhaps matching TRBD2 (5 bases). The CDR3 covers 14 residues. With 3 bases removed from V and 7 bases from J, the gap between germline ends came to 16 bases. Per germline, CDR1 SQVTM and CDR2 ANQGSEA. CDR3 sequence (DNA): TGCAGCGTTGACCCCCGGGAACTAGGGAATGAGCAGTTCTTC. The encoded protein is CSVDPRELGNEQFF.

This clone was picked up one time. The rearrangement joins TRBV18 to TRBJ1-1; D is unclear. V dropped 2 bases and J dropped 1 base, with 11 bases sitting between them. The CDR3 is 15 residues long. Germline CDR1 is KGHSH and CDR2 is LQKENI. As DNA, the CDR3 is TGTGCCAGCTCACCAGGGCATCAATCGAACACTGAAGCTTTCTTT. It is translated as CASSPGHQSNTEAFF.

This rearrangement joins TRBV27 to TRBJ2-3, with a weak D call TRBD2 (5 bases). With 2 bases removed from V and 2 bases from J, the gap between germline ends came to 11 bases. Germline CDR1 reads MNHEY; CDR2 reads SMNVEV (reference sequence). CDR3 length: 15 residues. CDR3 in amino acids: CASSLTWENTDTQYF. The CDR3 DNA follows: TGTGCCAGCAGTTTAACCTGGGAGAACACAGATACGCAGTATTTT.

The rearrangement links TRBV6-1 to TRBJ1-2; D is unclear. CDR3 length: 16 amino acids. V lost 3 bases and J lost 3, with 17 bases in between. The germline CDR1 and CDR2 sequences are MNHNS and SASEGT. CDR3 coding DNA: TGTGCCAGCAGTGATTTCAATGGAGGGTTGGACTATGGCTACACCTTC. It yields the protein CASSDFNGGLDYGYTF.

The chain carries TRBV9 and TRBJ1-1, with D maybe TRBD1 (5 bases). Trimming removed 4 bases from V and 0 bases from J, with 13 bases in between. The CDR3 totals 15 residues. Germline CDR1 is SGDLS and CDR2 is YYNGEE. In DNA, the CDR3 is TGTGCCAGCAGCCCCCTGGGGCAGTTGAACACTGAAGCTTTCTTT. As protein: CASSPLGQLNTEAFF.

The chain joins TRBV7-6 to TRBJ1-1, with D possibly matching TRBD1 (5 bases). CDR1 is SGHVS and CDR2 is FNYEAQ in the germline V gene. The V and J ends lost 4 bases and 1 base respectively, with 16 bases between them. The CDR3 length is 16 residues. Here the CDR3 reads CASSSAADRPNTEAFF. The CDR3 nucleotides read TGTGCCAGCAGCTCTGCCGCCGACAGACCGAACACTGAAGCTTTCTTT.

The chain employs TRBV7-9 and TRBJ1-1; D is unresolved. Trimming removed 5 bases at V and 1 base at J, with 11 bases between. There are 14 residues in the CDR3. Germline values: CDR1 SEHNR, CDR2 FQNEAQ (reference sequence). This CDR3 is CASSLIDWNTEAFF. For the CDR3, the DNA is TGTGCCAGCAGCCTCATCGACTGGAACACTGAAGCTTTCTTT.

The chain combines TRBV6-5 with TRBJ2-1; 8 nucleotides line up with TRBD2. V was clipped by 0 bases and J by 6 bases; unmatched bases: 7. CDR1 and CDR2 (germline): MNHEY, SVGAGI. This CDR3 region has 16 residues. CDR3 nucleotides: TGTGCCAGCAGTTACTCGAGCGGGAGCGGAGGCAATGAGCAGTTCTTC. It yields the protein CASSYSSGSGGNEQFF.

The V gene is TRBV4-2, the J gene TRBJ1-4; D gene ambiguous. V was cut by 1 base and J by 6 bases, with 15 bases left in between. Germline-derived CDR1 and CDR2 are LGHNA and YNFKEQ. There are 16 residues in the CDR3. The CDR3 sequence: CASSQGFGVTDEKLFF. The CDR3 region has the DNA TGTGCCAGCAGCCAAGGGTTCGGGGTAACGGATGAAAAACTGTTTTTT.

The chain employs TRBV7-2 and TRBJ2-3; 7 bases align to TRBD2. The CDR3 has 15 residues. After removal of 6 bases from V and 2 bases from J, the junction contained 8 bases not matched to a gene. Germline values: CDR1 SGHTA, CDR2 FQGNSA. The CDR3 loop reads CASRSSGRNTDTQYF. The DNA of the CDR3 is TGTGCCAGCAGGTCTAGCGGCCGAAACACAGATACGCAGTATTTT.

CDR3 in amino acids: CASSSTSGYTDTQYF. The CDR3 DNA follows: TGTGCCAGCTCATCTACCAGCGGTTACACAGATACGCAGTATTTT. This chain uses TRBV18 with TRBJ2-3, with D perhaps matching TRBD2 (5 bases). CDR3 size: 15 residues. V lost 5 bases and J 2 bases, leaving 14 bases between the germline ends. Germline-derived CDR1 and CDR2 are KGHSH and LQKENI.